The 18 T cell receptor beta chains listed next were all sequenced from one sample in a study of early T cells in non-severe SARS-CoV-2 infection. MiXCR, applied by TCRdb to the 5' RACE reads, yields one record per CDR3 protein. The sample consists of 10,000 to 13,000 distinct CDR3 sequences, around 5% of them appearing once. Sequenced material: whole blood. The receptors shown here come from an adult who was a healthcare worker with PCR-confirmed SARS-CoV-2 infection or an uninfected control (not recorded which).

This clonotype was counted ten times or more. This sequence joins TRBV19 and TRBJ1-5; the match to TRBD1 covers 10 bases. The germline V gene has CDR1 LNHDA and CDR2 SQIVND (reference sequence). The CDR3 is 15 residues long. Losses at the gene ends were 4 bases for V and 5 bases for J; bases not matched to a gene: 5. The CDR3: CASSTGTGVHQPQHF. The CDR3 DNA sequence: TGTGCCAGTAGTACCGGGACAGGGGTTCATCAGCCCCAGCATTTT.

The chain is built from TRBV3-1 and TRBJ1-1; tentatively, D is TRBD1 (6 bases). Germline CDR1 is LGHDT and CDR2 is YNNKEL (reference sequence). The CDR3 totals 14 residues. V shed 4 bases and J shed 5 bases, with 14 bases lying between them. As DNA, the CDR3 is TGTGCCAGCAGCCCTACAACAGGGAAAACTGAAGCTTTCTTT. Translating it yields CASSPTTGKTEAFF.

This clonotype has ten or more counts. The chain couples TRBV21-1 to TRBJ1-1; the table calls TRBD1, which could not be checked here. TRBV21-1 is given as a pseudogene. This CDR3 is 13 amino acids long. CDR3 protein: CASRLDRMTEAFF. The CDR3 DNA is TGTGCCAGCAGACTCGACAGGATGACTGAAGCTTTCTTT.

At least ten counts were recorded for this clonotype. The V and J genes are TRBV6-5 and TRBJ1-1; tentatively, D is TRBD1 (5 bases). The CDR3 runs to 14 residues. V lost 4 bases to trimming and J lost 3 bases, with 12 bases between them. Germline V gives CDR1 MNHEY, CDR2 SVGAGI. CDR3 nucleotide sequence: TGTGCCAGCAGTTGGGGCCTCAGAGACACTGAAGCTTTCTTT. Its translation: CASSWGLRDTEAFF.

This clonotype was recorded many times. The gene calls are TRBV3-1 and TRBJ2-1, with D possibly being TRBD2 (6 bases). Trimming removed 6 bases from V and 0 bases from J, with 15 bases in between. The CDR3 is made up of 16 amino acids. Germline loops: CDR1 LGHDT, CDR2 YNNKEL (reference sequence). The CDR3 DNA is TGTGCCAGCAGTCCGGGACTGCGCGGCTCCTACAATGAGCAGTTCTTC. As protein: CASSPGLRGSYNEQFF.

This clonotype is judged medium-sized. One junction end does not reproduce the germline sequence, and a read error may be involved. The chain is built from TRBV7-6 and TRBJ2-7, with 10 bases that match TRBD2. The CDR3 spans 14 residues. Per germline, CDR1 SGHVS and CDR2 FNYEAQ. The CDR3 region is CASSLAGDSYEQYF. The CDR3 coding sequence is TGTGCCAGCAGCCTAGCGGGGGACTCCTACGAGCAGTACTTC.

This clonotype was seen only a few times. The chain employs TRBV11-2 and TRBJ2-3; D is undetermined. This CDR3 has 15 amino acids. Deletions cut 2 bases from V and 5 bases from J, with 14 bases between. Germline V gene lookup returns CDR1 SGHAT and CDR2 FQNNGV. The CDR3 coding sequence is TGTGCCAGCAGCTTATCAGTCCCCCACGGAGATACGCAGTATTTT. Translating it yields CASSLSVPHGDTQYF.

The sample holds a few counts of this clonotype. The chain employs TRBV7-9 and TRBJ1-3, with 9 bases fitting TRBD1. Germline assignment: CDR1 SEHNR and CDR2 FQNEAQ (reference sequence). With V trimmed by 0 bases and J by 0 bases, 6 bases remained unmatched. The CDR3 extends over 18 amino acids. CDR3 residues: CASSLAGQGHRSGNTIYF. For the CDR3, the DNA is TGTGCCAGCAGCTTAGCGGGACAGGGACATCGCTCTGGAAACACCATATATTTT.

V is TRBV4-1 and J is TRBJ1-3, with 8 positions matching TRBD1. V lost 1 base and J lost 10; bases outside the gene matches: 18. This CDR3 spans 18 amino acids. Germline loops: CDR1 MGHRA, CDR2 YSYEKL. The CDR3 region has the DNA TGCGCCAGCAGCCAAGGGTGGAGTGGGGGACAGGTCGTCGAGACCATATATTTT. It specifies CASSQGWSGGQVVETIYF.

This clonotype came up many times. The CDR3 coding sequence is TGTGCCAGCGGGCGCCACGGGGAGCTGTTTTTT. This translates into CASGRHGELFF. The chain employs TRBV2 and TRBJ2-2, with D uncertain. Germline V gene sequence: CDR1 SNHLY, CDR2 FYNNEI. This CDR3 contains 11 residues. The ends were cut back, 8 bases at V and 7 bases at J, with 8 bases in the middle.

The chain employs TRBV6-2 or TRBV6-3 and TRBJ1-1; 9 bases are shared with TRBD1. Germline CDR1 is MNHEY and CDR2 is SVGEGT. J gave up 5 bases and V 0 bases, and 4 bases lay outside the gene matches. The length of the CDR3 is 15 residues. The CDR3 DNA sequence: TGTGCCAGCAGTTACTCGCACAGGGGGCTGACTGAAGCTTTCTTT. Amino acids: CASSYSHRGLTEAFF.

This clonotype showed up just a few times. The V gene is TRBV6-1, the J gene TRBJ1-1, with D unresolved. V lost 8 bases and J 3 bases, leaving 13 bases between the germline ends. The CDR3 loop spans 13 amino acids. Per the germline V gene, CDR1 is MNHNS and CDR2 is SASEGT. The chain's CDR3 is CASGGVGDTEAFF. CDR3 DNA: TGTGCCAGCGGTGGGGTCGGGGACACTGAAGCTTTCTTT.

The sample holds many counts of this clonotype. J is TRBJ2-5 and V is TRBV12-5; 8 bases are shared with TRBD2. This CDR3 is built from 18 residues. The germline CDR1 and CDR2 sequences are LGHNT and FRNRAP. The V segment lost 3 bases and the J segment 0 bases; nucleotides outside the gene matches: 12. CDR3 nucleotide sequence: TGTGCTAGTGGTTTCTTCCTACTGAGCGGGGGTCACCAAGAGACCCAGTACTTC. Its translation: CASGFFLLSGGHQETQYF.

In this sample, this clonotype is medium-sized. This chain uses TRBV7-9 with TRBJ1-1; no definite D call. Trimming took 2 bases from V and 1 from J, leaving 8 bases between them. The CDR3 is made up of 14 amino acids. CDR1 and CDR2 from the germline V gene are SEHNR and FQNEAQ (reference sequence). CDR3 region: CASSLMSENTEAFF. The CDR3 nucleotides read TGTGCCAGCAGCTTAATGTCAGAGAACACTGAAGCTTTCTTT.

Many counts were recorded for this clonotype. The J gene is TRBJ1-1, the V gene TRBV12-3 or TRBV12-4, with D hard to call. Trimming took 6 bases from V and 8 from J, leaving 19 bases between them. The CDR3 contains 14 residues. CDR3 amino acids: CASSYPSANREAFF. The CDR3 DNA reads as TGTGCCAGCAGCTACCCGTCCGCCAACCGCGAAGCTTTCTTT.

By share, this clonotype ranks as medium-sized. The chain couples TRBV6-5 to TRBJ1-2; D remains ambiguous. Germline assignment: CDR1 MNHEY and CDR2 SVGAGI. V was pared by 2 bases and J by 4 bases, with 17 bases between. This CDR3 spans 16 amino acids. DNA of the CDR3: TGTGCCAGCAGTTACGCGAGGTTCGTCGGATCCTATGGCTACACCTTC. Protein product: CASSYARFVGSYGYTF.

This clonotype has only a few counts. The chain is built from TRBV7-8 and TRBJ2-7, with 7 bases matching TRBD1. With V trimmed by 7 bases and J by 3 bases, 9 bases remained unmatched. The CDR3 runs 14 residues. Germline loops: CDR1 SGHVS, CDR2 FQNEAQ. The CDR3 sequence: CASTPRNRGYEQYF. The CDR3 nucleotides read TGTGCCAGCACCCCTCGAAACAGGGGCTACGAGCAGTACTTC.

This clonotype was picked up many times. The rearrangement links TRBV5-1 to TRBJ1-5; D gene ambiguous. Germline CDR1 is SGHRS and CDR2 is YFSETQ. Trimming stripped 5 bases from V and 6 bases from J, with 15 bases between. There are 14 residues in the CDR3. The CDR3 DNA follows: TGCGCCAGCAGTCCGGGCCCCGAGGGTCAGCCCCAGCATTTT. Translated, it gives CASSPGPEGQPQHF.